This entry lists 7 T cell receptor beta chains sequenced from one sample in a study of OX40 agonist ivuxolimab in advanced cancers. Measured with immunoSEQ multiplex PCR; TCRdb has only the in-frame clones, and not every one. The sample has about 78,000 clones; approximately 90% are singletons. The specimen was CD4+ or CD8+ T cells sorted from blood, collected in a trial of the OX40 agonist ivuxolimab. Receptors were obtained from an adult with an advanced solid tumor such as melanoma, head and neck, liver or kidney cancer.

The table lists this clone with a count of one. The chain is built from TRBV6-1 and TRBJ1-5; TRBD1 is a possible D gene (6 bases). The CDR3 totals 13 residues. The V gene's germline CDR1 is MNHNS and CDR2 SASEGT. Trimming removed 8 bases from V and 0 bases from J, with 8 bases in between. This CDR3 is CASRQASNQPQHF. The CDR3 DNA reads TGTGCCAGCCGACAGGCTAGCAATCAGCCCCAGCATTTT.

CDR3: CASSRDGYQPQHF. As DNA, the CDR3 is TGTGCCAGCAGTCGCGACGGGTATCAGCCCCAGCATTTT. The rearrangement uses TRBV6-1 and TRBJ1-5; D is uncertain. Trimming stripped 5 bases from V and 5 bases from J, with 10 bases between. The CDR3 totals 13 residues. CDR1 MNHNS and CDR2 SASEGT come from the germline V gene.

The CDR3 loop is CASSDPGTKSTDTQYF. DNA for the CDR3: TGCGCCAGCAGCGACCCCGGGACTAAGAGCACAGATACGCAGTATTTT. The gene calls are TRBV5-1 and TRBJ2-3, with 7 nucleotides matching TRBD2. The germline V gene encodes CDR1 SGHRS and CDR2 YFSETQ. The CDR3 spans 16 residues. V was clipped by 4 bases and J by 0 bases; unmatched bases: 8.

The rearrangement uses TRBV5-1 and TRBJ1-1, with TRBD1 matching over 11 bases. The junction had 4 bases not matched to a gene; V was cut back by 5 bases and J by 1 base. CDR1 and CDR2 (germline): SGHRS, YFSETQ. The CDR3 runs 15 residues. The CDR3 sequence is CASRPGQGANTEAFF. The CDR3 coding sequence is TGCGCCAGCAGACCTGGACAGGGGGCGAACACTGAAGCTTTCTTT.

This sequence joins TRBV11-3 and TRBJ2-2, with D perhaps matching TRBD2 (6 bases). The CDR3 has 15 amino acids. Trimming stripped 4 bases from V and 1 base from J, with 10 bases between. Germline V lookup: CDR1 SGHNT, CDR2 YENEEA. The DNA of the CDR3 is TGTGCCAGCAGCTCCTGGGGGGTGAACACCGGGGAGCTGTTTTTT. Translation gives CASSSWGVNTGELFF.

For the CDR3, the DNA is TGCAGCGCTCTCCTAGCGGGAGGGCCGGCAGATACGCAGTATTTT. It codes for CSALLAGGPADTQYF. The chain joins TRBV29-1 to TRBJ2-3; 12 nucleotides match TRBD2. The CDR3 length is 15 residues. The germline gives CDR1 SQVTM, CDR2 ANQGSEA. The ends lost 7 bases at V and 4 bases at J; junction bases unmatched: 9.

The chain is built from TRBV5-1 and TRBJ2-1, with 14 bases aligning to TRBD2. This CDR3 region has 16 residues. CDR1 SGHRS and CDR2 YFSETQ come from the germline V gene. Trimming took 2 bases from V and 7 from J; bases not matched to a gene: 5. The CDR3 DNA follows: TGCGCCAGCAGCTTAGGGGGGACTAGCGGGAGTAATGAGCAGTTCTTC. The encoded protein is CASSLGGTSGSNEQFF.